The 12 T cell receptor beta chains listed next were all sequenced from one sample in a study of cytomegalovirus exposure and HLA in healthy donors. PCR primers comprised 60 Vbeta and 13 Jbeta primers. Here immunoSEQ multiplex PCR was the method, and the copy in TCRdb shows in-frame clones only, minus some. The sample includes 100,000 to 150,000 clones, under 70% of them seen just once. Sequenced material: PBMCs. These receptors all stem from a man aged 18 to 30 in good health and CMV-seronegative.

This clone turned up a few times. The chain employs TRBV6-4 and TRBJ1-2, with 8 bases aligning to TRBD1. This CDR3 region has 17 residues. Trimming took 0 bases from V and 5 from J; bases not matched to a gene: 11. Per the germline V gene, CDR1 is MRHNA and CDR2 is SNTAGT. The CDR3 DNA reads as TGTGCCAGCAGTGACTCTTTTCTCCGGGACAGGAGATATGGCTACACCTTC. It encodes CASSDSFLRDRRYGYTF.

This clone was picked up one time. V usage is TRBV5-5 and J usage is TRBJ1-5, with D unresolved. Trimming shortened V by 0 bases and J by 11 bases, and 9 bases separated the two germline ends. CDR3 length: 12 residues. Germline V CDR1 and CDR2: SGHKS, YYEKEE (reference sequence). Written as DNA, the CDR3 is TGTGCCAGCAGCTTGGCCAGAGGTTCCCAGCATTTT. Translation gives CASSLARGSQHF.

The V gene is TRBV27, the J gene TRBJ2-1, with a weak D call TRBD2 (5 bases). Germline V gives CDR1 MNHEY, CDR2 SMNVEV (reference sequence). The ends were cut back, 2 bases at V and 4 bases at J, with 9 bases in the middle. This CDR3 is built from 14 residues. The CDR3 DNA is TGTGCCAGCAGTTTAGGAGGATTGTACAATGAGCAGTTCTTC. It translates to CASSLGGLYNEQFF.

The chain recombines TRBV9 with TRBJ2-5, with TRBD2 matching 7 bases. Germline assignment: CDR1 SGDLS and CDR2 YYNGEE. Losses at the gene ends were 4 bases for V and 5 bases for J; bases not matched to a gene: 8. This CDR3 contains 14 residues. DNA for the CDR3: TGTGCCAGCAGCCTAAGCGGGACGGGTGAGACCCAGTACTTC. This sequence encodes CASSLSGTGETQYF.

The genes are TRBV30 and TRBJ2-5, with D hard to call. From germline, CDR1 is GTSNPN and CDR2 SVGIG (reference sequence). This CDR3 is built from 11 residues. Trimming left V 0 bases short and J 5 bases short, with 4 bases between. CDR3 protein: CAWSVRETQYF. The CDR3 DNA reads TGTGCCTGGAGTGTACGGGAGACCCAGTACTTC.

The CDR3: CASSVGLAGFTDTQYF. As DNA, the CDR3 is TGTGCCAGCAGCGTAGGTCTAGCGGGGTTCACAGATACGCAGTATTTT. The chain couples TRBV9 to TRBJ2-3, with 9 positions matching TRBD2. This CDR3 is 16 amino acids long. Trimming at V came to 0 bases and at J to 2 bases, leaving 4 bases not matched to a gene. In germline, CDR1 is SGDLS, CDR2 YYNGEE. Using reference TRBV9 and TRBJ2-3 for the parts outside the CDR3, the full variable domain is DSGVTQTPKHLITATGQRVTLRCSPRSGDLSVYWYQQSLDQGLQFLIQYYNGEERAKGNILERFSAQQFPDLHSELNLSSLELGDSALYFCASSVGLAGFTDTQYFGPGTRLTVL.

This clone was seen only a few times. The chain joins TRBV18 to TRBJ1-1, with D possibly matching TRBD1 (5 bases). Germline values: CDR1 KGHSH, CDR2 LQKENI. This CDR3 spans 14 amino acids. V lost 3 bases, J lost 1 base, and 9 bases lay in between. The CDR3 protein is CASSPPTANTEAFF. Here the CDR3 DNA reads TGTGCCAGCTCACCGCCGACAGCGAACACTGAAGCTTTCTTT.

This CDR3 is CASRGARANTEAFF. CDR3 DNA: TGTGCCAGCAGGGGGGCTCGGGCGAACACTGAAGCTTTCTTT. V and J are TRBV2 and TRBJ1-1; D is perhaps TRBD1 (6 bases). V was clipped by 6 bases and J by 1 base, with 12 bases between them. Per germline, CDR1 SNHLY and CDR2 FYNNEI. The CDR3 spans 14 residues.

J is TRBJ2-1 and V is TRBV5-4; 8 positions agree with TRBD1. Trimming cost V 4 bases and J 7 bases; bases outside gene matches: 13. The CDR3 is 16 residues long. Germline CDR1 reads SGHNT; CDR2 reads YYREEE (reference sequence). The CDR3 region is CASSPSGGQDWNEQFF. CDR3 bases: TGTGCCAGCAGCCCCTCTGGGGGACAGGATTGGAATGAGCAGTTCTTC.

This rearrangement joins TRBV7-2 to TRBJ2-7; 7 bases are shared with TRBD2. Germline trimming cut 5 bases from V and 2 bases from J; bases unmatched to any gene: 6. CDR1 is SGHTA and CDR2 is FQGNSA in the germline V gene. The CDR3 is 14 residues long. CDR3 amino acids: CASSPRTSPYEQYF. As DNA, the CDR3 is TGTGCCAGCAGCCCCCGGACTAGTCCCTACGAGCAGTACTTC. The variable domain in full, with the rest retrieved from reference TRBV7-2 and TRBJ2-7, is GAGVSQSPSNKVTEKGKDVELRCDPISGHTALYWYRQSLGQGLEFLIYFQGNSAPDKSGLPSDRFSAERTGGSVSTLTIQRTQQEDSAVYLCASSPRTSPYEQYFGPGTRLTVT.

This chain joins TRBV10-3 and TRBJ1-1, with a tentative D call TRBD1 (6 bases). CDR3 size: 12 residues. Germline V CDR1 and CDR2: ENHRY, SYGVKD. V shed 5 bases and J shed 3 bases, with 7 bases lying between them. CDR3 sequence: CAISPGDTEAFF. Here the CDR3 DNA reads TGTGCCATCAGTCCAGGGGACACTGAAGCTTTCTTT.

This clone was detected only once. The V gene is TRBV6-6, the J gene TRBJ2-3; TRBD2 matches 7 bases. Trimming cost V 4 bases and J 9 bases; bases outside gene matches: 10. Germline V gene lookup returns CDR1 MNHNY and CDR2 SVGAGI (reference sequence). This CDR3 is built from 14 residues. The DNA for the CDR3 is TGTGCCAGCAGTTTGACTAGCACCACCACCACGCAGTATTTT. It specifies CASSLTSTTTTQYF.